The entry below gives a single T cell receptor beta chain sequence along with its context. No cognate antigen has been identified for it. The read terminates 3 residues ahead of where the CDR3 ends, so the germline J gene completes it. This record belongs to a study of T cells in women clearing cervical HPV infection (dated by TCRdb to the late 2010s). Broadly, across the study: The cases were 25 women with histologically confirmed HPV16-related CIN3 or worse, and 2 of those women had invasive cancers. Controls were under 30 women whose single incident HPV16 infection cleared within 12 months without precancer or cancer developing. Blood from cases was drawn at the visit where the lesion was first identified, while blood from controls was drawn once the infection was no longer detected. For cases, the median interval between lesion detection and blood sampling was roughly 140 days, with an interquartile range of about 85 to 220 days. HLA typing was available for only a few women, so HLA type could not be excluded as a confounder. An exploratory proof-of-principle case-control study, nested within the Guanacaste HPV Natural History Study in Costa Rica, was conducted to compare TCR repertoires across cervical HPV16 outcomes. Cases and controls were matched on year of sample collection and on age within five years. Median age was approximately 30 years in cases versus around 37 in controls, and baseline characteristics did not differ significantly. In the parent cohort, some 10,000 women aged 18 or older were enrolled in Guanacaste, Costa Rica, during about 1992 to 1995 and were followed for 6 to 7 years. Quality controls consisted of five blinded duplicates per group, for a total of roughly 60 samples made up of some 50 participants and about ten replicates. General study outcomes and caveats: Whether associations preceded infection or resulted from infection could not be shown with the cross-sectional design, and effector/memory subsets and HPV-specific T cells were not isolated. TRBV6-7 relative abundance was lower in cases than in controls (about 0.099% versus 0.17%; Bonferroni P = 0.0008). TCR repertoire richness was significantly higher in CIN3+ cases than in controls across sequencing depths, while evenness did not differ. Cases were distinguished from controls with an estimated AUC of roughly 0.81 by random forest classifiers combining richness and V gene abundances. Because T-cell numbers per sample were unknown, differences in richness could reflect varying T-cell content rather than repertoire biology.

The CDR3 spans 14 residues, from the cysteine through the phenylalanine. Only the CDR3 bases that were read are kept: 33 of them, in frame from base 1. V sheds 3 bases and J sheds 7 bases, leaving 13 bases between their ends. CDR1 is given as MNHEY and CDR2 as SMNVEV, both from the germline V gene (reference sequence). TCR beta CDR3 regions were amplified by multiplex PCR using the immunoSEQ assay from an average of about 1,200 ng genomic DNA per sample. To correct primer bias, the assay used a complete synthetic TCR repertoire to set an amplification baseline. Amplicons were sequenced on the Illumina platform. For the original study's pipeline: Error correction of the sequences involved clustering with frequency ratios plus a modified nearest-neighbor algorithm, after which the sequences were analyzed in the immunoSEQ Analyzer using IMGT gene definitions. At each rarefaction depth, TCR richness and evenness were averaged across 20 rarefaction repeats, and samples with fewer sequences than that depth were excluded. Relative abundances of V, D and J genes were compared between groups using Wilcoxon rank sum tests, with FDR correction applied. Blinded duplicates gave an intraclass correlation of around 95% for TCR richness and an average of around 83% across over 55 gene segments. TCRdb took this table from immuneACCESS and kept in-frame rearrangements with V and J called. Such tables lack part of the clones; where checked against another copy, unresolved V genes explain under half of the gap, and the rest is unexplained. For V, J and clone size, that table is used; D and trimming come from the DNA. This sample's table lists about 21,000 clones. The ten largest clonotypes hold 6% of the sample.

Every participant had a single incident cervical HPV16 infection, and women with prevalent HPV16 infections were excluded. Cervical HPV DNA was detected with MY09/MY11 PCR, and genotyping was done with dot-blot hybridization. Approximately 16 mL of heparinized blood were centrifuged, and the buffy coat was aliquoted, frozen at -30°C, then stored at -80°C. Genomic DNA was extracted from buffy coat specimens using QIAGEN kits. Material: blood buffy coat. Recombination joined TRBV27 with TRBJ2-1; TRBD2 could be the D gene, as 5 bases match. This clonotype was sampled from a woman between 18 and 75 years old with a cervical HPV16 infection that either progressed to CIN3+ or cleared (not recorded which). This receptor has the CDR3 CASSLGGPRNEQFF. CDR3 DNA (partial): TGTGCCAGCAGTTTGGGCGGGCCCAGGAATGAG.